This TCR beta chain is drawn from a study of T-cell memory formation after mild COVID-19. General study findings and limits: From day 15 to 85, contracting clones were balanced between CD4 and CD8, whereas later expanders leaned toward CD4+. Memory sampled before infection contained some responding clones, suggesting cross-reactive memory joined.

TCRdb reprocessed the 5' RACE reads via MiXCR and lists one record per CDR3 protein. The sample contains 350,000 to 450,000 distinct CDR3 sequences, roughly 24% of which appear only once. The CDR3 length is 13 residues. The germline gives CDR1 KGHSH, CDR2 LQKENI. The V and J ends lost 3 bases and 7 bases respectively, with 12 bases between them. This clonotype was detected a few times. Antigen specificity is unknown. The chain employs TRBV18 and TRBJ2-5; D is ambiguous. The receptor was isolated from an adult woman who had mild COVID-19 (a few samples of this study predate the infection). Cell type and time point are not known. Material for sequencing was PBMCs or a T cell subset sorted from them (not recorded which). In nucleotides, the CDR3 is TGTGCCAGCTCACCGAACTTCTCAGGGACCCAGTACTTC. Its translation: CASSPNFSGTQYF.